This T cell receptor beta chain was recovered during a study of cytomegalovirus exposure and HLA in healthy donors. Study outcomes and limitations: Researchers catalogued 160 or so TCR beta chains as cytomegalovirus-associated. Fewer N-insertions than the roughly 700-donor mean were reportedly shown by an Asian-associated ancestry cluster in a later analysis.

The study ran its PCR with 60 Vbeta and 13 Jbeta primers. Method: immunoSEQ multiplex PCR; TCRdb's copy keeps in-frame clones and lacks some. The sample has fewer than 150,000 clones; 15% to 17% are singletons. The ends lost 0 bases at V and 2 bases at J; junction bases unmatched: 4. Germline CDR1 and CDR2: MNHEY and SVGAGI. The CDR3 is made up of 15 amino acids. Healthy donors of bone marrow made up the group. This clone has a count of ten or more. Its antigen remains unidentified. This chain joins TRBV6-5 and TRBJ2-7, with TRBD1 identical over 7 bases. The receptor comes from a woman aged 18-30 years in good health and CMV-seronegative. Material: PBMCs. This chain's CDR3 is CASSYSGDSTYEQYF. The CDR3 bases are TGTGCCAGCAGTTACTCGGGGGACAGCACCTACGAGCAGTACTTC.